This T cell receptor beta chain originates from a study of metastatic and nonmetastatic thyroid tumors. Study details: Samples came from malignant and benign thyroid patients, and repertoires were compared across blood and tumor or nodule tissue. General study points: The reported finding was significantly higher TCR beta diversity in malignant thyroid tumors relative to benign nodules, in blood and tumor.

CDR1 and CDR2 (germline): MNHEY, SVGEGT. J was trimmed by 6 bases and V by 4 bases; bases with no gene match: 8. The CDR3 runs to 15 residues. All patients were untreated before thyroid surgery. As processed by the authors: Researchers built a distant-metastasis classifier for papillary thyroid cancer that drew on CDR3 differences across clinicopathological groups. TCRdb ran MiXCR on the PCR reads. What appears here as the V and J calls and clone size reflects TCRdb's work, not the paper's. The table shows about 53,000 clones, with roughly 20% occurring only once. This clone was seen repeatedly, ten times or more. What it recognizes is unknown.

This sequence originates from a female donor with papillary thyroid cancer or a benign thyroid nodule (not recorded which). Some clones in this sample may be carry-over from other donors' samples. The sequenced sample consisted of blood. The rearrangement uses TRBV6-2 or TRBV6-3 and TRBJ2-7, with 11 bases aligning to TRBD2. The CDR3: CASSFPGTSGPEQYF. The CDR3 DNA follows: TGTGCCAGCAGTTTCCCCGGGACTAGCGGACCCGAGCAGTACTTC.